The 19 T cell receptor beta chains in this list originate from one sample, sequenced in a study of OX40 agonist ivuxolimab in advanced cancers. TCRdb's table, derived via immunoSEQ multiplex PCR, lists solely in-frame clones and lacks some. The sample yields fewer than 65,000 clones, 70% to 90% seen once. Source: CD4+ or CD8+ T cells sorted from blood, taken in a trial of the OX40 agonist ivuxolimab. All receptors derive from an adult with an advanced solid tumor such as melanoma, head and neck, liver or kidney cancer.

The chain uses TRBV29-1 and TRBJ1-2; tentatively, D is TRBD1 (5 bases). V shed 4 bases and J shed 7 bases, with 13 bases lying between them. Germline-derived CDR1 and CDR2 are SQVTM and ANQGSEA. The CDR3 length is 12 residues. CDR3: CSVATVGGGYTF. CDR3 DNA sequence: TGCAGCGTTGCGACAGTAGGAGGTGGCTACACCTTC.

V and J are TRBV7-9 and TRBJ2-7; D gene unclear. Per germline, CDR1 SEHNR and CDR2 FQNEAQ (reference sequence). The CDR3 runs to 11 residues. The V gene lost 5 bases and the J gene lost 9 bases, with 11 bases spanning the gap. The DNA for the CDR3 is TGTGCCAGCAGCCCCGGTCTGAGGCAGTACTTC. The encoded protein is CASSPGLRQYF.

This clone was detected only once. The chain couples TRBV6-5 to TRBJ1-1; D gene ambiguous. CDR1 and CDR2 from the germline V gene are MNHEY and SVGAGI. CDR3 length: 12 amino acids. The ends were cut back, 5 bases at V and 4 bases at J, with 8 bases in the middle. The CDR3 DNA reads TGTGCCAGCAGTCGAGGAGGCACTGAAGCTTTCTTT. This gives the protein CASSRGGTEAFF.

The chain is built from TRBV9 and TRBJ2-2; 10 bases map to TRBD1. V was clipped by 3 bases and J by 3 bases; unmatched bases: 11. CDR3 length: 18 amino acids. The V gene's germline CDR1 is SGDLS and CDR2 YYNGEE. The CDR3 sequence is CASSARTGGTGDTGELFF. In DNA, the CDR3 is TGTGCCAGCAGCGCCCGGACAGGGGGGACGGGTGACACCGGGGAGCTGTTTTTT.

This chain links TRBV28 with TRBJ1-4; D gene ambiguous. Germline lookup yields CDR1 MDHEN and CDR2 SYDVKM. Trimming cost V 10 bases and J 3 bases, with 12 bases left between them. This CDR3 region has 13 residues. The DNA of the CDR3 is TGTGCCATTGAGGGTAGCCCTAATGAAAAACTGTTTTTT. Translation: CAIEGSPNEKLFF.

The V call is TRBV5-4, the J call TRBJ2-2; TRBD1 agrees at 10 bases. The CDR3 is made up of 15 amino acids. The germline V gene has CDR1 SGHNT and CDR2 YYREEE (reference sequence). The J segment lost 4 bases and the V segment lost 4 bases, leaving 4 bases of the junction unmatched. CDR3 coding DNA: TGTGCCAGCAGCGAGGGACAGGGGAGCACCGGGGAGCTGTTTTTT. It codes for CASSEGQGSTGELFF.

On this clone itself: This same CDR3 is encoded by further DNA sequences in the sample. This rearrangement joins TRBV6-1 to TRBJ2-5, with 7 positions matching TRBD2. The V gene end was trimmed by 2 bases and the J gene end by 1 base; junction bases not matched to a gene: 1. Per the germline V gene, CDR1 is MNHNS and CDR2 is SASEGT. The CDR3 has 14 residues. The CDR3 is CASSETGGQETQYF. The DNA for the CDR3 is TGTGCCAGCAGTGAAACGGGGGGCCAAGAGACCCAGTACTTC.

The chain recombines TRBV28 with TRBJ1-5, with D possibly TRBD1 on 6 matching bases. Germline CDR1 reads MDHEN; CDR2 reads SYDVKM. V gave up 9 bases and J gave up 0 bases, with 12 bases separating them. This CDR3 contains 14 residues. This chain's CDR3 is CASTGPNSNQPQHF. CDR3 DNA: TGTGCCAGTACAGGGCCAAATAGCAATCAGCCCCAGCATTTT.

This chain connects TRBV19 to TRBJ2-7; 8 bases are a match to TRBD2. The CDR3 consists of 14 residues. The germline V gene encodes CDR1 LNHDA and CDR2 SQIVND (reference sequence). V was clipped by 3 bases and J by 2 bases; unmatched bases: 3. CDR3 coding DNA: TGTGCCAGTAGTATGGGTAGCGGGGCCTACGAGCAGTACTTC. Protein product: CASSMGSGAYEQYF.

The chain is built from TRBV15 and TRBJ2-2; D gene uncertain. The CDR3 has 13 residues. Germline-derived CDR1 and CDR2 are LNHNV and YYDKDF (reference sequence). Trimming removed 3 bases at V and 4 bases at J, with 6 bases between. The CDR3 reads CATSRGPTGELFF. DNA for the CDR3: TGTGCCACCAGCAGGGGCCCCACCGGGGAGCTGTTTTTT.

The CDR3 protein is CASSLVVGVVGGTTEAFF. The CDR3 nucleotides are TGCGCCAGCAGCTTGGTGGTGGGCGTTGTAGGGGGAACCACTGAAGCTTTCTTT. This sequence joins TRBV5-1 and TRBJ1-1, with D maybe TRBD1 (6 bases). V lost 0 bases and J 4 bases, leaving 22 bases between the germline ends. The CDR3 is 18 amino acids. Germline V gene sequence: CDR1 SGHRS, CDR2 YFSETQ. Combining the CDR3 with reference TRBV5-1 and TRBJ1-1 gives the whole variable domain KAGVTQTPRYLIKTRGQQVTLSCSPISGHRSVSWYQQTPGQGLQFLFEYFSETQRNKGNFPGRFSGRQFSNSRSEMNVSTLELGDSALYLCASSLVVGVVGGTTEAFFGQGTRLTVV.

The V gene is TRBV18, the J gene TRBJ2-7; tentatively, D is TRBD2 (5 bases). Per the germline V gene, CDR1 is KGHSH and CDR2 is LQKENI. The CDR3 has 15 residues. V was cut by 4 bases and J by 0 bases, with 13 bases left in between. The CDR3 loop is CASSRNGDSSYEQYF. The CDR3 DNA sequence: TGTGCCAGCTCACGAAACGGGGATAGCTCCTACGAGCAGTACTTC.

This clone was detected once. CDR3 in DNA: TGTGCCAGCAGGGCCCGGGGGTATACGCAGTATTTT. Its protein product is CASRARGYTQYF. The J gene is TRBJ2-3, the V gene TRBV6-5; TRBD2 is a possible D gene (6 bases). This CDR3 is built from 12 residues. Trimming shortened V by 6 bases and J by 7 bases, and 11 bases separated the two germline ends. The germline V gene has CDR1 MNHEY and CDR2 SVGAGI.

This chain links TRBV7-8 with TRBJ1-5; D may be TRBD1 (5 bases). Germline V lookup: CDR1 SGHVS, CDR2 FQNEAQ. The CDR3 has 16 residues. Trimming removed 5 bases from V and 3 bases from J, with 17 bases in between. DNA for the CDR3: TGTGCCAGCAGCCTAACGGGGGGGAAGGCCAATCAGCCCCAGCATTTT. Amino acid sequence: CASSLTGGKANQPQHF. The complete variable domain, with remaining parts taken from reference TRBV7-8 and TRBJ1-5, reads GAGVSQSPRYKVAKRGQDVALRCDPISGHVSLFWYQQALGQGPEFLTYFQNEAQLDKSGLPSDRFFAERPEGSVSTLKIQRTQQEDSAVYLCASSLTGGKANQPQHFGDGTRLSIL.

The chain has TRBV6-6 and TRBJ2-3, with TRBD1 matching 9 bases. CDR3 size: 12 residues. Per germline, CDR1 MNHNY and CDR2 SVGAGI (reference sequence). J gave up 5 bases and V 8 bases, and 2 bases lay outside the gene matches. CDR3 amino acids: CASGQGLDTQYF. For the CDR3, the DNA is TGTGCCAGCGGACAGGGGTTAGATACGCAGTATTTT.

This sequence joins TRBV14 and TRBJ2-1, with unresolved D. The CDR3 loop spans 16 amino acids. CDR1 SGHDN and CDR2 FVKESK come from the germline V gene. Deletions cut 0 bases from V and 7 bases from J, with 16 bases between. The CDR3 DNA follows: TGTGCCAGCAGCCAAGACCGGGTTCTGGCCCGGAATGAGCAGTTCTTC. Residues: CASSQDRVLARNEQFF.

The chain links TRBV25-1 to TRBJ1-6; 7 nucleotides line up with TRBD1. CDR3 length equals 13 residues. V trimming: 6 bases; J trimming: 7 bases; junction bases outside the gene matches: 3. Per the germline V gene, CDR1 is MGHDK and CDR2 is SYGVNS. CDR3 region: CASRGQSNSPLHF. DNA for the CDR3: TGTGCCAGCAGGGGACAGTCAAATTCACCCCTCCACTTT.

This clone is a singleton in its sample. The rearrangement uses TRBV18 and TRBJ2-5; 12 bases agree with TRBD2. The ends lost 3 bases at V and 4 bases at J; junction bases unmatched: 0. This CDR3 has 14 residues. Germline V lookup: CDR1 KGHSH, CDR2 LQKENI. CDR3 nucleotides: TGTGCCAGCTCACCGACTAGCGGGAGAGAGACCCAGTACTTC. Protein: CASSPTSGRETQYF.

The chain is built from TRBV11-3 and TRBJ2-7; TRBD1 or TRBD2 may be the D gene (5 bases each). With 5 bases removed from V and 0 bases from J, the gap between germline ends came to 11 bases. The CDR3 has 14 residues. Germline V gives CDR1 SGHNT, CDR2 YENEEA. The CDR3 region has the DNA TGTGCCAGCAGCCCCCTAGGGACCTCCTACGAGCAGTACTTC. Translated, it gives CASSPLGTSYEQYF.